What follows is one T cell receptor (beta chain) and its context. These data are taken from a study of blood T cell repertoires in COVID-19. Study-wide context: The study drew acute and convalescent COVID-19 samples from the United States, Italy and Spain. The analysed material was cDNA or gDNA that came from T cells, B-cell-depleted T cells, or PBMCs.

In the authors' methods: Nucleated cell number was recorded as an estimate derived from reference gene primer amplification. The table came from immunoSEQ multiplex PCR; TCRdb's copy has only in-frame clones and leaves some out. The V and J calls and clone size come from that table; D and trimming were worked out from the DNA. The sample has about 200,000 clones; approximately 91% are singletons. The germline CDR1 and CDR2 sequences are MDHEN and SYDVKM. This CDR3 region has 12 residues. V was cut by 6 bases and J by 4 bases, with 9 bases left in between. Patients from Seattle were sampled longitudinally, starting during active infection.

The chain is built from TRBV28 and TRBJ1-1; D gene uncertain. This TCR was recovered from a man aged 45-65 years with COVID-19, enrolled during active disease. Sample: peripheral blood. CDR3 DNA sequence: TGTGCCAGCAGCACGACTCTCACTGAAGCTTTCTTT. This gives the protein CASSTTLTEAFF.